The entry that follows covers one T cell receptor (beta chain) sequence. The target antigen is unknown. TCRdb's table, derived via immunoSEQ multiplex PCR, lists solely in-frame clones and lacks some. The table includes some 130,000 clones, 91% detected once. The CDR3 is made up of 14 amino acids. The V gene lost 5 bases and the J gene lost 0 bases, with 10 bases spanning the gap. Per germline, CDR1 SEHNR and CDR2 FQNEAQ (reference sequence). This specimen comes from a study of cytotoxic CD8 clonotypes in ibrutinib-treated CLL. Study-level information: Response samples were obtained once patients had received a median around 12 months of treatment, range 6 to 36.

Whole-study findings and limits: Under treatment, the uncommon public clonotypes either contracted or remained stable. Higher circulating CD8+ T-cell counts strongly accompanied higher baseline clonality, above age-matched healthy donors.

The sequences come from PBMCs, collected after 12 months of ibrutinib treatment. The clonotype was recovered from a human donor with chronic lymphocytic leukemia. V usage is TRBV7-9 and J usage is TRBJ1-1, with D tentatively TRBD1 (5 bases). The CDR3 DNA sequence: TGTGCCAGCAGCAACAGGTACATGAACACTGAAGCTTTCTTT. Residues: CASSNRYMNTEAFF.